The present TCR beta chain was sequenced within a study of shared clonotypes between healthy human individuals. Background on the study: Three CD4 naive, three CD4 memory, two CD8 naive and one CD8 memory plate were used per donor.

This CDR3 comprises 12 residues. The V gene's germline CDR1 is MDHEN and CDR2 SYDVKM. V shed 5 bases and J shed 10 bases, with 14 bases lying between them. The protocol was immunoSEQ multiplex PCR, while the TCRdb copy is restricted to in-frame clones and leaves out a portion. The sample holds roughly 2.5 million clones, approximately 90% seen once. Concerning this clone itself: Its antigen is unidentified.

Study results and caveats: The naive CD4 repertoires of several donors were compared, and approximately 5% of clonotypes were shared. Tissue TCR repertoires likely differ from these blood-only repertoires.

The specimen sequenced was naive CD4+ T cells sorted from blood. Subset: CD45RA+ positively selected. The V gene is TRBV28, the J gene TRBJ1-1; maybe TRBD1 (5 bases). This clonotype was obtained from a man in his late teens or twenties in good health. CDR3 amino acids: CASSRGTGGAFF. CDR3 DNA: TGTGCCAGCAGTAGGGGTACGGGCGGAGCTTTCTTT.